This TCR beta chain comes out of a study of blood T cell repertoires in COVID-19. There are 16 residues in the CDR3. Per the germline V gene, CDR1 is LNHNV and CDR2 is YYDKDF (reference sequence). Trimming at V came to 0 bases and at J to 3 bases, leaving 7 bases not matched to a gene. Study members were between about 18 and 95 years old and lived in fewer than 30 US regions. The data were produced by immunoSEQ multiplex PCR, yet TCRdb's version contains in-frame clones alone and is incomplete. This sample has 190,000 or so clones; 85% occur once, and the top ten carry around 19%. Specimen: PBMCs or T cells enriched from blood (not recorded which). This TCR came from a middle-aged man who had recovered from COVID-19. The chain carries TRBV15 and TRBJ2-7, with TRBD2 identical over 8 bases. The CDR3, as DNA: TGTGCCACCAGCAGAGATTTTAGCGGGATGCACTACGAGCAGTACTTC. It translates to CATSRDFSGMHYEQYF.